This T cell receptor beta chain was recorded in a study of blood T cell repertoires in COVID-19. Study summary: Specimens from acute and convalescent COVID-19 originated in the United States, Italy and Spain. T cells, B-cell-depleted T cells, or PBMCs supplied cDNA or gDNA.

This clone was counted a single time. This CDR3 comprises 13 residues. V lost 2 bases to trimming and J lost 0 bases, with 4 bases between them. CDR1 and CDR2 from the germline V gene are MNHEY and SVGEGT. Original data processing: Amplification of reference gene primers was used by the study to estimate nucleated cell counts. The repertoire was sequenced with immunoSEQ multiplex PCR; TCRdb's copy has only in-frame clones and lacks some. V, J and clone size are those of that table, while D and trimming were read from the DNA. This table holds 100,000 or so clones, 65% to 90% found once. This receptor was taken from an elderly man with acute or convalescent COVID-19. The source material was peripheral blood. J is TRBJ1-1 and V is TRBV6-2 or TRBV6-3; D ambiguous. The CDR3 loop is CASSYTVNTEAFF. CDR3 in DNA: TGTGCCAGCAGTTACACGGTGAACACTGAAGCTTTCTTT.